This T cell receptor beta chain was recorded in a study of T cell responses to AZD1222 COVID-19 vaccine (dated by TCRdb to 2020 to 2022). Turning to the overall study: A total of over 230 trial participants underwent TCR sequencing, of whom approximately 200 had received two doses of AZD1222 and some 25 had received two doses of the MenACWY control vaccine. Trial participants were enrolled by age into subgroups of 18-55, 56-69 and 70-plus years, and around 150, 29 and 61 TCR-sequenced participants, respectively, were included in these subgroups.

As for this clone: It lacks a known antigen. The input lacks base qualities; no much larger clone sits a single base away.

Cut back by 1 base and 4 bases, the V and J ends lie 9 bases apart. The cysteine opens and the phenylalanine closes a CDR3 of 14 amino acids. CDR3 DNA only is kept here, 42 bases in frame from base 1. According to the germline V gene (reference sequence), CDR1 reads SEHNR and CDR2 reads FQNEAQ. Broad study findings and their caveats: After two AZD1222 doses, spike-specific TCR breadth and depth were significantly higher than at day 0 and than in MenACWY recipients. No day 14 peak-response samples were available, so repertoires were characterized only after the peak T cell response. Nearly half of unique spike-specific TCRs reportedly recognized epitopes outside regions mutated in the B.1.351 and B.1.1.7 variants. In the small 56-69-year group, the increase in depth fell short of significance, most likely because of low power. Participants were mostly white British and included more females than males, and it was suggested by the authors that clonal diversity may have been underestimated. Conclusions about previously exposed vaccinees are limited, since just 5 or 6 AZD1222 recipients were seropositive for SARS-CoV-2 at baseline. The whole spike protein was spanned by vaccine-associated CD4 TCRs, and dominant responses were seen in regions 160-218 and 743-854.

The time point label corresponds to: about 28 days (+/-7) after the second vaccine dose. AZD1222 recipients with second doses at about 4 weeks or about 12 weeks were pooled, because spike-specific TCR depth and breadth did not differ between schedules. The vaccinee samples were drawn from two UK trials, COV001 and COV002, one of which was a single-blind randomized controlled phase 2/3 trial testing AZD1222 (ChAdOx1 nCoV-19) in healthy adults. Trial participant PBMC samples were collected at day 0 and day 28 after the second dose for TCRbeta chain sequencing. The CDR3 regions of human TCRbeta chains were analyzed by immunosequencing. Concerning the study's data processing: TCRs in the repertoires were compared against a reference library of SARS-CoV-2-specific TCRs that had been generated with the MIRA antigen-specificity platform. Breadth meant the fraction of unique TCRs that were SARS-CoV-2-associated, whereas depth meant the fraction of total T cells that were SARS-CoV-2-associated. Using the MIRA data, each spike-specific TCR was mapped to the spike region that the TCR reacts to and placed in a CD4 or CD8 class. Log10-transformed breadth and depth values were compared by one-way ANOVA with Sidak's multiple comparisons tests. TCRdb retrieved this table from immuneACCESS and kept in-frame rearrangements only. Not all clones are present; in checked studies, unresolved V genes account for under half, and no reason is known for the remainder. V and J calls plus clone size are reproduced from that table; the DNA served to infer D and trimming. The sample data list 40,000 to 60,000 clones, and 65% to 90% of these were observed just once. The biggest ten clones account for 6% to 7% of the sample.

The sequencing here drew on peripheral blood, taken 28 days after the second AZD1222 dose. The chain employs TRBV7-9 and TRBJ2-3, with the D gene call left open. The TCR comes from an adult who received the AZD1222 COVID-19 vaccine. The bases read TGTGCCAGCAGCTTAGACGCGGCCGCAGATACGCAGTATTTT. Translation gives CASSLDAAADTQYF. The entire variable domain, with the stretches around the CDR3 drawn from the reference TRBV7-9 and TRBJ2-3 proteins, is DTGVSQNPRHKITKRGQNVTFRCDPISEHNRLYWYRQTLGQGPEFLTYFQNEAQLEKSRLLSDRFSAERPKGSFSTLEIQRTEQGDSAMYLCASSLDAAADTQYFGPGTRLTVL.